The clone carrying this T cell receptor beta chain was seen ten or more times. The source of the sample is a study of blood T cells in healthy people across ages. A second PCR of about 6 to 12 cycles used a sample-barcoded 5' primer and a J-beta primer mix. TCRdb analysed the 5' RACE reads with MiXCR anew, one entry per CDR3 protein. The repertoire holds roughly 650,000 distinct CDR3 sequences, with approximately 29% as singletons. V shed 3 bases, J shed 7 bases, and the junction held 3 bases outside the gene matches. Germline assignment: CDR1 SGHTA and CDR2 FQGNSA. CDR3 size: 15 residues. Material: blood. The sequence was collected from an elderly woman in good health. The V call is TRBV7-2, the J call TRBJ2-1; 13 bases are a match to TRBD2. CDR3 coding DNA: TGTGCCAGCAGCTTGGGACTAGCGGGGAGTAATGAGCAGTTCTTC. Encoded protein: CASSLGLAGSNEQFF. Combining the CDR3 with reference TRBV7-2 and TRBJ2-1 gives the whole variable domain GAGVSQSPSNKVTEKGKDVELRCDPISGHTALYWYRQSLGQGLEFLIYFQGNSAPDKSGLPSDRFSAERTGGSVSTLTIQRTQQEDSAVYLCASSLGLAGSNEQFFGPGTRLTVL.